This passage covers 9 T cell receptor beta chains from one sample sequenced in a study of blood T cell repertoires in COVID-19. Here immunoSEQ multiplex PCR was the method, and the copy in TCRdb shows in-frame clones only, minus some. Of about 480,000 clones in the sample, approximately 90% were seen once. Material: PBMCs or T cells enriched from blood (not recorded which). These receptors came from a woman aged 60-75 years who had recovered from COVID-19.

The chain links TRBV5-1 to TRBJ2-5; maybe TRBD1 (6 bases). Germline assignment: CDR1 SGHRS and CDR2 YFSETQ. With 5 bases removed from V and 1 base from J, the gap between germline ends came to 9 bases. CDR3 size: 13 residues. The CDR3 reads CASSGGSQETQYF. The CDR3 DNA follows: TGCGCCAGCAGTGGGGGCAGCCAAGAGACCCAGTACTTC.

V is TRBV6-5 and J is TRBJ1-4; TRBD1 might be the D (5 bases). The CDR3 length is 14 residues. The germline V gene encodes CDR1 MNHEY and CDR2 SVGAGI. V dropped 2 bases and J dropped 8 bases, with 12 bases sitting between them. CDR3 loop: CASSYAWGEEKLFF. The CDR3 nucleotides are TGTGCCAGCAGTTACGCGTGGGGCGAGGAAAAACTGTTTTTT.

This chain connects TRBV11-2 to TRBJ2-5; 10 positions match TRBD2. The CDR3 spans 16 residues. From germline, CDR1 is SGHAT and CDR2 FQNNGV. After removal of 1 base from V and 1 base from J, the junction contained 3 bases not matched to a gene. CDR3 loop: CASSLVSGGLQETQYF. For the CDR3, the DNA is TGTGCCAGCAGCTTAGTTAGCGGGGGGCTCCAAGAGACCCAGTACTTC.

The CDR3 bases are TGTGCTAGTGCCCCGGGGGGAAACTATGGCTACACCTTC. This encodes CASAPGGNYGYTF. The V gene is TRBV12-5, the J gene TRBJ1-2, with D possibly matching TRBD1 (5 bases). The CDR3 has 13 residues. Per germline, CDR1 LGHNT and CDR2 FRNRAP. Trimming removed 7 bases from V and 2 bases from J, with 11 bases in between.

The chain links TRBV19 to TRBJ1-1; the match to TRBD1 covers 10 bases. With 5 bases clipped from V and 6 bases from J, the junction kept 6 bases outside the gene matches. Germline assignment: CDR1 LNHDA and CDR2 SQIVND (reference sequence). The CDR3 has 14 residues. This CDR3 is CASSATGGVAEAFF. The CDR3 nucleotides are TGTGCCAGTAGTGCGACAGGGGGCGTAGCTGAAGCTTTCTTT.

The rearrangement uses TRBV3-1 (or the pseudogene TRBV3-2) and TRBJ1-2; no firm D call. V lost 0 bases, J lost 8 bases, and 16 bases lay in between. The CDR3 sequence is 15 residues long. Germline values: CDR1 LGHDT, CDR2 YNNKEL (reference sequence). The CDR3: CASSQDRAGASGYTF. CDR3 nucleotides: TGTGCCAGCAGCCAAGATAGGGCGGGAGCGTCCGGCTACACCTTC.

The CDR3 DNA is TGTGCCAGCAGCTACCGGGACAGGGACCGCCGAAGGTCTGAAGCTTTCTTT. It encodes CASSYRDRDRRRSEAFF. The chain joins TRBV11-2 to TRBJ1-1; 9 bases fit TRBD1. The CDR3 is made up of 17 amino acids. Trimming removed 4 bases from V and 6 bases from J; junction bases left unmatched: 15. In germline, CDR1 is SGHAT, CDR2 FQNNGV.

This chain uses TRBV3-1 (or the pseudogene TRBV3-2) with TRBJ2-1; 8 positions agree with TRBD1. Looked up from germline, CDR1 is LGHDT and CDR2 is YNNKEL (reference sequence). V was pared by 2 bases and J by 8 bases, with 8 bases of the junction left unmatched. The CDR3 is 15 residues long. The CDR3 DNA reads as TGTGCCAGCAGCCAAAGCAGGGGGCTTATGGATGAGCAGTTCTTC. It specifies CASSQSRGLMDEQFF.

The rearrangement joins TRBV6-5 to TRBJ1-2; 8 bases fit TRBD1. From germline, CDR1 is MNHEY and CDR2 SVGAGI. The junction had 8 bases not matched to a gene; V was cut back by 7 bases and J by 4 bases. The CDR3 is 14 amino acids. The CDR3 is CASTRQGLGYGYTF. In nucleotides, the CDR3 is TGTGCCAGCACCAGACAGGGGCTCGGCTATGGCTACACCTTC.